These 19 T cell receptor beta chains came from one sample sequenced in a study of cytomegalovirus exposure and HLA in healthy donors. The study ran its PCR with 60 Vbeta and 13 Jbeta primers. Sequencing used immunoSEQ multiplex PCR; TCRdb keeps in-frame clones, though not all of them. This table holds some 90,000 clones, around 80% found once. The sample comprised PBMCs. The source of these receptors is a young man in good health and CMV-seronegative.

This chain uses TRBV10-3 with TRBJ1-3; possible D gene TRBD1, 5 bases. The CDR3 has 13 amino acids. CDR1 and CDR2 (germline): ENHRY, SYGVKD. V was trimmed by 8 bases and J by 7 bases, leaving 15 bases between them. DNA for the CDR3: TGTGCCATCGGGGAGGCAGGGAGGAACACCATATATTTT. This codes for CAIGEAGRNTIYF.

V and J are TRBV20-1 and TRBJ2-3; D not certain. Trimming removed 6 bases at V and 4 bases at J, with 2 bases between. The CDR3 extends over 9 amino acids. From germline, CDR1 is DFQATT and CDR2 SNEGSKA (reference sequence). As DNA, the CDR3 is TGCAGTGCCTCAGATACGCAGTATTTT. Amino acid sequence: CSASDTQYF.

The genes are TRBV9 and TRBJ2-1; the match to TRBD2 covers 8 bases. This CDR3 is built from 17 residues. After removal of 4 bases from V and 0 bases from J, the junction contained 9 bases not matched to a gene. The V gene's germline CDR1 is SGDLS and CDR2 YYNGEE. In DNA form, the CDR3 reads TGTGCCAGCAGCCGGGGGCAGCGGGGGAACTCCTACAATGAGCAGTTCTTC. The encoded protein is CASSRGQRGNSYNEQFF.

This clone was seen a handful of times. The chain recombines TRBV6-5 with TRBJ2-7; 9 nucleotides match TRBD1. The CDR3 has 15 amino acids. The V gene end was trimmed by 8 bases and the J gene end by 0 bases; junction bases not matched to a gene: 8. Germline assignment: CDR1 MNHEY and CDR2 SVGAGI. The CDR3 region is CASCPGQGCSYEQYV. CDR3 DNA: TGTGCCAGCTGTCCGGGACAGGGATGCTCCTACGAGCAGTACGTC.

This clone came up a few times. The gene calls are TRBV2 and TRBJ1-1; 7 nucleotides align to TRBD1. The germline V gene encodes CDR1 SNHLY and CDR2 FYNNEI. The CDR3 loop spans 13 amino acids. V was clipped by 6 bases and J by 6 bases; unmatched bases: 7. The CDR3 DNA reads TGTGCCAGCAGACGACAGGGTTCGGCTGAAGCTTTCTTT. This gives the protein CASRRQGSAEAFF.

This chain joins TRBV29-1 and TRBJ1-3; D ambiguous. CDR3 length equals 12 residues. Germline V gene data show CDR1 as SQVTM and CDR2 as ANQGSEA. Trimming removed 2 bases at V and 11 bases at J, with 13 bases between. CDR3 nucleotide sequence: TGCAGCGTTGAATCTGTCGGAGAGTCCATATATTTT. It yields the protein CSVESVGESIYF.

The chain uses TRBV11-2 and TRBJ2-3; D remains ambiguous. The CDR3 spans 12 residues. Germline CDR1 reads SGHAT; CDR2 reads FQNNGV. The ends were cut back, 0 bases at V and 6 bases at J, with 4 bases in the middle. Here the CDR3 reads CASSLDGDTQYF. The CDR3 coding sequence is TGTGCCAGCAGCTTAGACGGGGATACGCAGTATTTT.

The gene calls are TRBV18 and TRBJ1-6; D not resolved. V lost 4 bases to trimming and J lost 6 bases, with 19 bases between them. Germline CDR1 is KGHSH and CDR2 is LQKENI. CDR3 size: 17 residues. The CDR3 DNA is TGTGCCAGCTCACTCGGTGGAGAGGGAGCCGTTAATTCACCCCTCCACTTT. Its protein is CASSLGGEGAVNSPLHF.

The rearrangement links TRBV5-6 to TRBJ1-2; TRBD1 might be the D (6 bases). Trimming shortened V by 0 bases and J by 4 bases, and 13 bases separated the two germline ends. This CDR3 is 15 amino acids long. Germline V gene lookup returns CDR1 SGHDT and CDR2 YYEEEE. The CDR3 coding sequence is TGTGCCAGCAGCTTGGTTCCAGGGGATGTCTATGGCTACACCTTC. Translated, it gives CASSLVPGDVYGYTF. The full variable domain, in which reference TRBV5-6 and TRBJ1-2 provide the parts outside the CDR3, is DAGVTQSPTHLIKTRGQQVTLRCSPKSGHDTVSWYQQALGQGPQFIFQYYEEEERQRGNFPDRFSGHQFPNYSSELNVNALLLGDSALYLCASSLVPGDVYGYTFGSGTRLTVV.

The chain combines TRBV2 with TRBJ2-3; TRBD2 matches at 11 bases. The CDR3 is 17 residues long. V lost 3 bases to trimming and J lost 2 bases; unmatched junction nucleotides: 7. Per germline, CDR1 SNHLY and CDR2 FYNNEI. The CDR3 DNA reads TGTGCCAGCAGTGAGCCGGGACTAGCGGAGCTCACAGATACGCAGTATTTT. Translation: CASSEPGLAELTDTQYF.

The V call is TRBV11-3, the J call TRBJ2-3; D is perhaps TRBD2 (6 bases). The V gene's germline CDR1 is SGHNT and CDR2 YENEEA. The V end lost 5 bases, the J end lost 2 bases, and 8 bases lay between the germline ends. The CDR3 spans 13 residues. The CDR3 bases are TGTGCCAGCAGCGGGGGGTTCACAGATACGCAGTATTTT. Translated, it gives CASSGGFTDTQYF.

The J gene is TRBJ2-6, the V gene TRBV11-2; the D is unclear. V shed 4 bases and J shed 2 bases, with 15 bases lying between them. The length of the CDR3 is 17 residues. CDR1 is SGHAT, CDR2 FQNNGV, per germline. CDR3 region: CASSSENNPTGANVLTF. Here the CDR3 DNA reads TGTGCCAGCAGCTCCGAAAATAATCCTACTGGGGCCAACGTCCTGACTTTC.

The V call is TRBV19, the J call TRBJ1-1, with 8 nucleotides matching TRBD1. The J segment lost 5 bases and the V segment lost 5 bases, leaving 4 bases of the junction unmatched. The length of the CDR3 is 13 residues. Germline CDR1 LNHDA, CDR2 SQIVND (reference sequence). The CDR3 here is CASSANRGTEAFF. CDR3 nucleotide sequence: TGTGCCAGTAGTGCAAACAGGGGGACTGAAGCTTTCTTT. Combining the CDR3 with reference TRBV19 and TRBJ1-1 gives the whole variable domain DGGITQSPKYLFRKEGQNVTLSCEQNLNHDAMYWYRQDPGQGLRLIYYSQIVNDFQKGDIAEGYSVSREKKESFPLTVTSAQKNPTAFYLCASSANRGTEAFFGQGTRLTVV.

The chain uses TRBV7-3 and TRBJ2-7; the match to TRBD2 covers 12 bases. V lost 5 bases to trimming and J lost 2 bases; unmatched junction nucleotides: 10. The germline CDR1 and CDR2 sequences are SGHTA and FQGTGA. There are 17 residues in the CDR3. The CDR3 nucleotides are TGTGCCAGCAGCCTGGAGTGGACTAGCGGGAATCCCTACGAGCAGTACGTC. This gives the protein CASSLEWTSGNPYEQYV.

This rearrangement joins TRBV2 to TRBJ1-5; maybe TRBD1 (6 bases). Germline CDR1 reads SNHLY; CDR2 reads FYNNEI. Between the trimmed V and J ends, which lost 2 bases and 0 bases, there was a span of 14 bases. The CDR3 runs to 17 residues. The CDR3 sequence: CASSETTGWYSNQPQHF. The CDR3 bases are TGTGCCAGCAGTGAAACGACAGGCTGGTATAGCAATCAGCCCCAGCATTTT. Based on the CDR3 plus reference TRBV2 and TRBJ1-5, the full variable domain is EPEVTQTPSHQVTQMGQEVILRCVPISNHLYFYWYRQILGQKVEFLVSFYNNEISEKSEIFDDQFSVERPDGSNFTLKIRSTKLEDSAMYFCASSETTGWYSNQPQHFGDGTRLSIL.

This clone has more than one count but fewer than ten. The V call is TRBV7-9, the J call TRBJ2-1, with 9 bases fitting TRBD1. Trimming took 3 bases from V and 5 from J; bases not matched to a gene: 5. This CDR3 contains 15 residues. Germline assignment: CDR1 SEHNR and CDR2 FQNEAQ (reference sequence). The CDR3 sequence: CASSFLDRGNNEQFF. The CDR3 coding sequence is TGTGCCAGCAGCTTCTTAGACAGGGGGAACAATGAGCAGTTCTTC.

The chain uses TRBV7-9 and TRBJ2-3, with 7 nucleotides matching TRBD1. The trim removed 1 base at V and 3 bases at J, leaving 7 bases unmatched. The germline V gene has CDR1 SEHNR and CDR2 FQNEAQ (reference sequence). The CDR3 runs 16 residues. CDR3 nucleotides: TGTGCCAGCAGCTTAGTAGTAGGCAGGGGGACAGATACGCAGTATTTT. Translated, it gives CASSLVVGRGTDTQYF.

This sequence joins TRBV2 and TRBJ1-5; 7 positions match TRBD1. Trimming cost V 6 bases and J 5 bases; bases outside gene matches: 10. Germline CDR1 and CDR2: SNHLY and FYNNEI. This CDR3 contains 15 residues. The CDR3 DNA follows: TGTGCCAGCAGAGCTGGACAGGAACAGGATCAGCCCCAGCATTTT. It translates to CASRAGQEQDQPQHF.

The gene calls are TRBV6-1 and TRBJ1-2; TRBD1 might be the D (5 bases). V lost 2 bases and J lost 8, with 15 bases in between. The CDR3 sequence is 14 residues long. Looked up from germline, CDR1 is MNHNS and CDR2 is SASEGT. The CDR3 loop reads CASSERREWGGYTF. The CDR3, as DNA: TGTGCCAGCAGTGAAAGGAGGGAATGGGGCGGCTACACCTTC.